The rows below give T cell receptor beta chains drawn from one sample of a study of blood T cell repertoires in COVID-19. Assay: immunoSEQ multiplex PCR; the TCRdb copy retains only in-frame clones and omits some. The table records more than 150,000 clones, approximately 86% of them present only once. Sequencing was done on a sample of peripheral blood. The receptors were sampled from a man aged 55 to 70 with COVID-19, enrolled during active disease. The CDR3 runs from the conserved cysteine through the conserved F or W. The D gene is left open where the match is weak. Expanded clones are given a class, and other clones once, few, many or no size at all.

d_call	j_call	clone_size	v_call	cdr3_nt	cdr3_aa
TRBD2	TRBJ2-5	.	TRBV18	TGTGCCAGCTCACCAAGGGCTAGCGGGAGGGTCTTTTCGGAGACCCAGTACTTC	CASSPRASGRVFSETQYF
.	TRBJ1-1	.	TRBV5-1	TGCGCCAGCAGCACTGCAGGGGTGAACACTGAAGCTTTCTTT	CASSTAGVNTEAFF
.	TRBJ1-2	.	TRBV6-2/TRBV6-3	TGTGCCAGCAGTTACTCAGGACAGAGAAACTATGGCTACACCTTC	CASSYSGQRNYGYTF
TRBD1	TRBJ2-2	many	TRBV7-3	TGTGCCAGCAGCTTAAGAAGATTCAGGGGGTTTCCCGGGGAGCTGTTTTTT	CASSLRRFRGFPGELFF
.	TRBJ1-2	.	TRBV6-2/TRBV6-3	TGTGCCAGCAGTTTTATGAGAGGGATCAGTGGCGGCTACACCTTC	CASSFMRGISGGYTF
TRBD1	TRBJ1-2	.	TRBV30	TGTGCCTGCCGGGACAGGGATGACTATGGCTACACCTTC	CACRDRDDYGYTF
.	TRBJ2-7	.	TRBV5-4	TGTGCCAGCAGCCCCGCGGGGAGTAAACTAGCCTCACTAGGCGAGCAGTACTTC	CASSPAGSKLASLGEQYF
.	TRBJ2-5	.	TRBV18	TGTGCCAGCTCACCCGACGCGGGGGCAGGACGACTGGGTCACAAGAAGGACCAAGAGACCCAGTACTTC	CASSPDAGAGRLGHKKDQETQYF
.	TRBJ1-6	once	TRBV4-3	TGCGCCAGCAGCTTTCAACAGGGACCCAATTCACCCCTCCACTTT	CASSFQQGPNSPLHF
.	TRBJ1-6	few	TRBV4-3	TGCGCCAGCAGCCAAGATGGGCAGGGGAATTCACCCCTCCACTTT	CASSQDGQGNSPLHF
TRBD1	TRBJ2-5	.	TRBV3-1/TRBV3-2	TGTGCCAGCAGCCAACGTACAGGGGGGAGAAAAGAGACCCAGTACTTC	CASSQRTGGRKETQYF
TRBD1	TRBJ1-2	.	TRBV12-3/TRBV12-4	TGTGCCAGCAGCCAGGACAGGAGCTATGGCTACACCTTC	CASSQDRSYGYTF
.	TRBJ1-1	.	TRBV4-3	TGCGCCAGCAGCCAAGATCCCCAGGCGAACACTGAAGCTTTCTTT	CASSQDPQANTEAFF
TRBD1	TRBJ1-6	.	TRBV6-5	TGTGCCAGCGGGGGACAGAGTAATTCACCCCTCCACTTT	CASGGQSNSPLHF
.	TRBJ1-3	.	TRBV6-5	TGTGCCAGCAGGGGAAGCGCGGGTGGAAACACCATATATTTT	CASRGSAGGNTIYF
TRBD1	TRBJ1-1	.	TRBV7-9	TGTGCCAGCAGCTTACGACAGGGGCCGAACACTGAAGCTTTCTTT	CASSLRQGPNTEAFF
.	TRBJ1-3	.	TRBV6-5	TGTGCCAGCAGTAGGGGTGGCTCTGGAAACACCATATATTTT	CASSRGGSGNTIYF
TRBD1	TRBJ1-6	.	TRBV18	TGTGCCAGCTCACTGTCCGGGACAGGGAATTCACCCCTCCACTTT	CASSLSGTGNSPLHF
TRBD2	TRBJ2-2	.	TRBV5-8	TGTGCCAGCAGCTTGAGACTAGCAAGGCCCGGGGAGCTGTTTTTT	CASSLRLARPGELFF
.	TRBJ2-2	.	TRBV19	TGTGCCAGTAACGCAGGGTGGACCGGGGAGCTGTTTTTT	CASNAGWTGELFF
.	TRBJ1-2	.	TRBV6-2/TRBV6-3	TGTGCCAGCAGTTACTCCACGCAGGCCTCGAGCTATGGCTACACCTTC	CASSYSTQASSYGYTF
.	TRBJ2-7	once	TRBV3-1/TRBV3-2	TGTGCCACCGAGAGCTCCTACGAGCAGTACTTC	CATESSYEQYF
.	TRBJ1-4	once	TRBV29-1	TGCAGCGTCACAGATCCTAATGAAAAACTGTTTTTT	CSVTDPNEKLFF
TRBD1	TRBJ1-1	.	TRBV3-1/TRBV3-2	TGTGCCAGCAGGGGACAGGGTAAAAGGGCTTTCTTT	CASRGQGKRAFF
.	TRBJ1-1	.	TRBV7-9	TGTGCCAGCACCGGACAGAGCCTCAACACTGAAGCTTTCTTT	CASTGQSLNTEAFF
TRBD2	TRBJ2-7	.	TRBV2	TGTGCCAGCAGTGAAGTCTGGGAGGGGACGGCGCAGTACTTC	CASSEVWEGTAQYF
TRBD2	TRBJ2-7	.	TRBV12-3/TRBV12-4	TGTGCCAGCAGTCCGCGGGGGACCGAGCAGTACTTC	CASSPRGTEQYF
.	TRBJ1-2	.	TRBV28	TGTGCCAGCGGAGGGCCCTATGGCTACACCTTC	CASGGPYGYTF
TRBD1	TRBJ2-5	.	TRBV28	TGTGCCAGCCGCGGACAGGGCTGGGAGACCCAGTACTTC	CASRGQGWETQYF
.	TRBJ2-7	.	TRBV7-2	TGTGCCAGCAGCTTACCCGTGTCGGACGAGCAGTACTTC	CASSLPVSDEQYF
.	TRBJ1-6	.	TRBV5-5	TGTGCCAGCAGCTTGGAGAGCTCCTATAATTCACCCCTCCACTTT	CASSLESSYNSPLHF
TRBD1	TRBJ1-3	.	TRBV29-1	TGCAGCGTATTAGGACAGGGGGCACTTGGAAACACCATATATTTT	CSVLGQGALGNTIYF
TRBD2	TRBJ2-2	.	TRBV4-3	TGCGCCAGCAGCCTCACCGGGGGGGGCAACACCGGGGAGCTGTTTTTT	CASSLTGGGNTGELFF
TRBD1	TRBJ2-3	once	TRBV5-5	TGTGCCAGCAGCGCGGACAGGGACTCCGCAGATACGCAGTATTTT	CASSADRDSADTQYF
TRBD1	TRBJ2-1	.	TRBV2	TGTGCCAGCCACCGGGACAGCTACAATGAGCAGTTCTTC	CASHRDSYNEQFF
TRBD1	TRBJ2-6	.	TRBV7-8	TGTGCCAGCAGCTTATCTCCGGGACAGGGGGCGCGTGGGGCCAACGTCCTGACTTTC	CASSLSPGQGARGANVLTF
TRBD1	TRBJ2-2	.	TRBV9	TGTGCCAGCAGCGCTACAGGGGCCAACACCGGGGAGCTGTTTTTT	CASSATGANTGELFF
.	TRBJ1-1	.	TRBV18	TGTGCCAGCTCACTTGCGTGGGGCACGAACACTGAAGCTTTCTTT	CASSLAWGTNTEAFF
TRBD1	TRBJ2-7	.	TRBV11-3	TGTGCCAGCTCGACAGGGGACGAGCAGTACTTC	CASSTGDEQYF
TRBD1	TRBJ1-2	.	TRBV6-6	TGTGCCAGCAGGCCGAGGGGGCAGTACGGTGGCTACACCTTC	CASRPRGQYGGYTF
TRBD1	TRBJ1-5	.	TRBV6-2/TRBV6-3	TGTGCCAGCAGTTTCCTCCACCGACAGGGAGGAGTCCATCAGCCCCAGCATTTT	CASSFLHRQGGVHQPQHF
.	TRBJ2-5	.	TRBV4-1	TGCGCCAGCAGCCAACAGGACGGGAGTTACAAGACCCAGTACTTC	CASSQQDGSYKTQYF
TRBD2	TRBJ2-3	few	TRBV23-1	TGCGCCAGCAGTCACTTAGCGGGGGGGAGCACAGATACGCAGTATTTT	CASSHLAGGSTDTQYF
TRBD1	TRBJ1-1	.	TRBV18	TGTGCCAGCTCACCGGGACAGGCCGCGAACACTGAAGCTTTCTTT	CASSPGQAANTEAFF
.	TRBJ1-6	.	TRBV18	TGTGCCAGCTCACCCCAAGAGCAGGGGTCACCCCTCCACTTT	CASSPQEQGSPLHF
.	TRBJ1-1	.	TRBV28	TGTGCCAGCAGGGCACTTGGGGAGGGGGTGAACACTGAAGCTTTCTTT	CASRALGEGVNTEAFF
.	TRBJ1-1	once	TRBV4-1	TGCGCCAGCAGCAATACTAGGGTTTCGAACACTGAAGCTTTCTTT	CASSNTRVSNTEAFF
.	TRBJ1-2	.	TRBV30	TGTGCCTGGACTCTAAACTATGGCTACACCTTC	CAWTLNYGYTF
TRBD1	TRBJ2-2	.	TRBV29-1	TGCAGCGTTGAAAACAGGGGGCGAACCGGGGAGCTGTTTTTT	CSVENRGRTGELFF
TRBD2	TRBJ2-7	.	TRBV7-2	TGTGCCAGCAGCTTAGAACTAGCGGCCTCCTACGAGCAGTACTTC	CASSLELAASYEQYF
.	TRBJ1-1	.	TRBV5-1	TGCGCCAGCAGGTCCCCCCAGGGTAGCGGGAACACTGAAGCTTTCTTT	CASRSPQGSGNTEAFF
TRBD1	TRBJ2-2	few	TRBV7-9	TGTGCCAGCAGCTTTTCGACAGGGTCAGACACCGGGGAGCTGTTTTTT	CASSFSTGSDTGELFF
TRBD2	TRBJ2-5	few	TRBV18	TGTGCCAGCTCACCACTCCCGGGGGGAGAGACCCAGTACTTC	CASSPLPGGETQYF
.	TRBJ2-1	.	TRBV18	TGTGCCAGCTCACCACCTCAGGGGGGTTCCTACAATGAGCAGTTCTTC	CASSPPQGGSYNEQFF
.	TRBJ2-7	few	TRBV2	TGTGCCACGGGACTCCTCGAGCAGTACTTC	CATGLLEQYF